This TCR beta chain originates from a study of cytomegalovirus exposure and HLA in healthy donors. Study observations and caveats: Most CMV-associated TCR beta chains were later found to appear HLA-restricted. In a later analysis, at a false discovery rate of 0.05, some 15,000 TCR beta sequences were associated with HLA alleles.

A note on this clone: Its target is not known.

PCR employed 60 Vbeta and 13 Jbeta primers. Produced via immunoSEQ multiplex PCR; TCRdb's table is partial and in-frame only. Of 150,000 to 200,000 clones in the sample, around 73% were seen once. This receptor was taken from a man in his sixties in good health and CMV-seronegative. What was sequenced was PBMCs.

The DNA of the CDR3 is TGTGCCAGCAGCCCGGTGGACCGGGAGAACACTGAAGCTTTCTTT. The encoded protein is CASSPVDRENTEAFF. The genes are TRBV4-2 and TRBJ1-1; D gene unclear. With 4 bases removed from V and 1 base from J, the gap between germline ends came to 13 bases. Germline-derived CDR1 and CDR2 are LGHNA and YNFKEQ. The CDR3 contains 15 residues.